The present entry profiles one T cell receptor beta chain with its context. The data are from a study of blood T cell repertoires in COVID-19. At the level of the study: Specimens from acute and convalescent COVID-19 originated in the United States, Italy and Spain. Nucleic acid was either cDNA or gDNA, and it came from T cells, B-cell-depleted T cells, or PBMCs.

V was pared by 2 bases and J by 5 bases, with 7 bases between. The germline gives CDR1 SGHTS, CDR2 YDEGEE. The CDR3 runs 12 residues. Under the authors' procedure: The authors estimated nucleated cell counts from reference gene primer amplification. TCRdb's copy holds only in-frame clones and misses some; the assay was immunoSEQ multiplex PCR. That table supplies the V and J calls and clone size; D and trimming were determined from the DNA. The table includes about 130,000 clones, around 78% detected once. The TCR originated in a human donor in a cohort sampled during active COVID-19. This chain links TRBV5-8 with TRBJ1-2; D is perhaps TRBD1 (5 bases). Sequencing used peripheral blood. The CDR3 region is CASSFDSYGYTF. The CDR3 DNA is TGTGCCAGCAGCTTTGACAGTTATGGCTACACCTTC.